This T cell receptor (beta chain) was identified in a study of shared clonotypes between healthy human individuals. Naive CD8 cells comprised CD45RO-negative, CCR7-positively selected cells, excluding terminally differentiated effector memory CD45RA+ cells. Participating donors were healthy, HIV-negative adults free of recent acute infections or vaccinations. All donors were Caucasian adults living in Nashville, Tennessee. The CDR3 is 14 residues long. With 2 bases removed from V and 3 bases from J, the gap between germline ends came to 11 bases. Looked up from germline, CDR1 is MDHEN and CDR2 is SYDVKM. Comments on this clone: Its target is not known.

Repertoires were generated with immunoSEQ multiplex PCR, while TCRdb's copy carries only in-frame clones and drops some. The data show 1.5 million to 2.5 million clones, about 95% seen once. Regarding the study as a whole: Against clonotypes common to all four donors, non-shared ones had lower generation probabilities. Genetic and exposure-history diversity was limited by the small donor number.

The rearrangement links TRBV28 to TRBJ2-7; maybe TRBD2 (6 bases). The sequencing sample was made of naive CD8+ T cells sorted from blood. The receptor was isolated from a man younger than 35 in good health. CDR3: CASSLRDSHYEQYF. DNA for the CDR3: TGTGCCAGCAGTTTAAGGGACTCTCACTACGAGCAGTACTTC.